A single sample is the source of the 28 T cell receptor beta chains below, sequenced in a study of blood T cell repertoires in COVID-19. Measured with immunoSEQ multiplex PCR; TCRdb has only the in-frame clones, and not every one. Seen here are fewer than 500,000 clones, roughly 87% observed once, and the top ten hold about 2.1%. The sample taken for sequencing was PBMCs or T cells enriched from blood (not recorded which). The receptors come from a woman in her late teens or twenties with acute COVID-19.

The V gene is TRBV11-2, the J gene TRBJ1-4, with D tentatively TRBD1 (6 bases). There are 16 residues in the CDR3. Germline-derived CDR1 and CDR2 are SGHAT and FQNNGV. The ends were cut back, 3 bases at V and 7 bases at J, with 18 bases in the middle. The CDR3 here is CASSFFRGNRGEKLFF. The CDR3 DNA sequence: TGTGCCAGCAGCTTCTTCAGGGGAAACAGAGGTGAAAAACTGTTTTTT.

The chain links TRBV9 to TRBJ1-6; a possible D gene is TRBD1 (6 bases). Germline V CDR1 and CDR2: SGDLS, YYNGEE. The length of the CDR3 is 16 residues. V gave up 4 bases and J gave up 4 bases, with 15 bases separating them. The CDR3 reads CASSSPGGAYNSPLHF. The CDR3 DNA sequence: TGTGCCAGCAGCTCTCCGGGGGGCGCGTATAATTCACCCCTCCACTTT.

The chain combines TRBV7-9 with TRBJ1-2; D is uncertain. Trimming cost V 0 bases and J 3 bases, with 8 bases left between them. Germline loops: CDR1 SEHNR, CDR2 FQNEAQ (reference sequence). The CDR3 spans 14 residues. Here the CDR3 reads CASSLANIDYGYTF. In DNA form, the CDR3 reads TGTGCCAGCAGCTTAGCTAATATAGACTATGGCTACACCTTC.

The chain is built from TRBV5-4 and TRBJ2-7, with 9 bases aligning to TRBD1. V shed 0 bases and J 3 bases; nucleotides not matched to a gene: 1. The CDR3 runs to 14 residues. Looked up from germline, CDR1 is SGHNT and CDR2 is YYREEE (reference sequence). The CDR3 here is CASSLVGQGYEQYF. For the CDR3, the DNA is TGTGCCAGCAGCTTGGTGGGACAGGGCTACGAGCAGTACTTC.

The chain employs TRBV27 and TRBJ1-1, with TRBD1 identical over 9 bases. V lost 4 bases to trimming and J lost 10 bases; unmatched junction nucleotides: 7. Germline CDR1 and CDR2: MNHEY and SMNVEV (reference sequence). CDR3 length: 13 amino acids. The CDR3 DNA reads as TGTGCCAGCAGTTCGGGACAGGGAATTCGAGCTTTCTTT. Protein: CASSSGQGIRAFF.

The rearrangement links TRBV11-2 to TRBJ2-5; 9 nucleotides match TRBD1. The germline gives CDR1 SGHAT, CDR2 FQNNGV. The ends lost 2 bases at V and 0 bases at J; junction bases unmatched: 13. The CDR3 is 19 amino acids. CDR3 region: CASSLRVAGWTGDQETQYF. The CDR3 DNA reads as TGTGCCAGCAGCTTAAGGGTGGCGGGGTGGACAGGGGACCAAGAGACCCAGTACTTC.

The V and J genes are TRBV9 and TRBJ1-1; 8 nucleotides match TRBD1. The CDR3 extends over 15 amino acids. Trimming at V came to 3 bases and at J to 0 bases, leaving 4 bases not matched to a gene. Germline-derived CDR1 and CDR2 are SGDLS and YYNGEE. CDR3 region: CASSETGEVNTEAFF. The CDR3 DNA sequence: TGTGCCAGCAGCGAGACAGGGGAAGTGAACACTGAAGCTTTCTTT.

For the CDR3, the DNA is TGTGCCAGCACCCCTGTATGGGGACTAGCGGGAGGGCCAGGGAATGAGCAGTTCTTC. It yields the protein CASTPVWGLAGGPGNEQFF. The chain recombines TRBV28 with TRBJ2-1, with 16 bases matching TRBD2. CDR3 size: 19 residues. Germline CDR1 reads MDHEN; CDR2 reads SYDVKM. The trim removed 7 bases at V and 7 bases at J, leaving 16 bases unmatched.

The V gene is TRBV7-8, the J gene TRBJ1-1; 7 nucleotides align to TRBD1. Germline values: CDR1 SGHVS, CDR2 FQNEAQ. There are 13 residues in the CDR3. V gave up 5 bases and J gave up 8 bases; unmatched junction bases: 8. CDR3 residues: CASSRVKTGEAFF. CDR3 nucleotide sequence: TGTGCCAGCAGCCGAGTTAAGACAGGGGAAGCTTTCTTT.

In DNA, the CDR3 is TGTGCCAGCAGCTTACAAAACGGGGGGCTCGGAGATACGCAGTATTTT. As protein: CASSLQNGGLGDTQYF. The chain links TRBV7-9 to TRBJ2-3; D may be TRBD2 (7 bases). The germline V gene encodes CDR1 SEHNR and CDR2 FQNEAQ (reference sequence). Deletions cut 2 bases from V and 5 bases from J, with 17 bases between. The CDR3 spans 16 residues.

In its sample, this clone was seen once. The gene calls are TRBV19 and TRBJ2-1, with TRBD1 identical over 10 bases. The CDR3 extends over 15 amino acids. V trimming: 5 bases; J trimming: 3 bases; junction bases outside the gene matches: 4. Germline V gives CDR1 LNHDA, CDR2 SQIVND (reference sequence). CDR3 amino acids: CASSLRTGGYNEQFF. In nucleotides, the CDR3 is TGTGCCAGTAGTCTTAGGACAGGGGGCTACAATGAGCAGTTCTTC.

The chain combines TRBV14 with TRBJ2-5; 7 bases are shared with TRBD2. Germline V gives CDR1 SGHDN, CDR2 FVKESK. J gave up 4 bases and V 4 bases, and 6 bases lay outside the gene matches. CDR3 length: 14 residues. CDR3 sequence: CASSRGTGGETQYF. Written as DNA, the CDR3 is TGTGCCAGCAGCCGGGGGACGGGAGGAGAGACCCAGTACTTC. The full variable domain, its missing parts supplied by reference TRBV14 and TRBJ2-5, is EAGVTQFPSHSVIEKGQTVTLRCDPISGHDNLYWYRRVMGKEIKFLLHFVKESKQDESGMPNNRFLAERTGGTYSTLKVQPAELEDSGVYFCASSRGTGGETQYFGPGTRLLVL.

The chain has TRBV6-4 and TRBJ1-1; 9 bases map to TRBD1. The CDR3 has 14 amino acids. The V gene's germline CDR1 is MRHNA and CDR2 SNTAGT. V lost 6 bases and J lost 4; bases outside the gene matches: 6. The CDR3: CASRGQGRGTEAFF. DNA for the CDR3: TGTGCCAGCAGGGGACAGGGAAGAGGCACTGAAGCTTTCTTT.

The chain has TRBV3-1 (or the pseudogene TRBV3-2) and TRBJ1-6; D may be TRBD1 (5 bases). The CDR3 runs 15 residues. From germline, CDR1 is LGHDT and CDR2 YNNKEL (reference sequence). V gave up 0 bases and J gave up 5 bases, with 8 bases separating them. The DNA of the CDR3 is TGTGCCAGCAGCCAAGATGAAGGGGATAATTCACCCCTCCACTTT. Its translation: CASSQDEGDNSPLHF.

The rearrangement links TRBV3-1 (or the pseudogene TRBV3-2) to TRBJ2-3, with 12 nucleotides matching TRBD2. Germline lookup yields CDR1 LGHDT and CDR2 YNNKEL (reference sequence). Trimming took 7 bases from V and 4 from J; bases not matched to a gene: 6. The CDR3 runs to 15 residues. CDR3 DNA: TGTGCCAGCACTTCGACTAGCGGGGGCTCAGATACGCAGTATTTT. Translated, it gives CASTSTSGGSDTQYF.

The chain employs TRBV5-6 and TRBJ2-7; tentative D call: TRBD1 (5 bases). The germline gives CDR1 SGHDT, CDR2 YYEEEE. This CDR3 region has 13 residues. V was trimmed by 2 bases and J by 4 bases, leaving 10 bases between them. The chain's CDR3 is CASSFEGVYEQYF. The CDR3 DNA sequence: TGTGCCAGCAGCTTTGAAGGGGTGTACGAGCAGTACTTC.

The chain links TRBV5-6 to TRBJ2-7; D gene unclear. Trimming stripped 0 bases from V and 3 bases from J, with 13 bases between. The CDR3 is 15 amino acids. Germline V gene sequence: CDR1 SGHDT, CDR2 YYEEEE. The CDR3 coding sequence is TGTGCCAGCAGCTTGGATGTTTCTCAGAACTACGAGCAGTACTTC. This translates into CASSLDVSQNYEQYF.

J is TRBJ2-2 and V is TRBV7-9; a weak D match, TRBD2 (5 bases). V was clipped by 5 bases and J by 5 bases, with 18 bases between them. CDR1 SEHNR and CDR2 FQNEAQ come from the germline V gene (reference sequence). The CDR3 sequence is 16 residues long. As DNA, the CDR3 is TGTGCCAGCAGCCTGCCTTCGGGCCCGGGGACCGGGGAGCTGTTTTTT. Amino acid sequence: CASSLPSGPGTGELFF.

V usage is TRBV10-3 and J usage is TRBJ2-7, with D uncertain. Germline V gene sequence: CDR1 ENHRY, CDR2 SYGVKD. The CDR3 covers 13 residues. Trimming removed 3 bases at V and 3 bases at J, with 9 bases between. CDR3 in amino acids: CAISDKLYYEQYF. The CDR3 DNA reads as TGTGCCATCAGTGATAAACTTTACTACGAGCAGTACTTC.

The CDR3 bases are TGTGCCTGGAGTCCGGACAGGGTCAATCAGCCCCAGCATTTT. Translating gives CAWSPDRVNQPQHF. This chain links TRBV30 with TRBJ1-5, with 8 nucleotides matching TRBD1. V was clipped by 2 bases and J by 3 bases; unmatched bases: 3. This CDR3 has 14 amino acids. CDR1 is GTSNPN and CDR2 is SVGIG in the germline V gene (reference sequence).

The V gene is TRBV2, the J gene TRBJ1-1; D unresolved. CDR1 and CDR2 from the germline V gene are SNHLY and FYNNEI. The CDR3 contains 14 residues. Trimming took off 3 bases at V and 0 bases at J, with 8 bases between the two ends. This CDR3 is CASSDIAMNTEAFF. DNA of the CDR3: TGTGCCAGCAGTGATATCGCTATGAACACTGAAGCTTTCTTT.

The V gene is TRBV2, the J gene TRBJ1-1, with D possibly matching TRBD1 (5 bases). Germline V gene lookup returns CDR1 SNHLY and CDR2 FYNNEI. Trimming cost V 4 bases and J 6 bases, with 15 bases left between them. The CDR3 is 14 amino acids. The CDR3 DNA follows: TGTGCCAGCAGTGGAGAACAGGATCCTGCTGAAGCTTTCTTT. This translates into CASSGEQDPAEAFF. The variable domain in full, with the rest retrieved from reference TRBV2 and TRBJ1-1, is EPEVTQTPSHQVTQMGQEVILRCVPISNHLYFYWYRQILGQKVEFLVSFYNNEISEKSEIFDDQFSVERPDGSNFTLKIRSTKLEDSAMYFCASSGEQDPAEAFFGQGTRLTVV.

The chain couples TRBV11-2 to TRBJ1-5; D gene ambiguous. Germline V gene data show CDR1 as SGHAT and CDR2 as FQNNGV. The CDR3 is made up of 14 amino acids. V gave up 0 bases and J gave up 3 bases, with 6 bases separating them. CDR3 loop: CASSLDSHNQPQHF. CDR3 in DNA: TGTGCCAGCAGCTTAGATAGCCACAATCAGCCCCAGCATTTT.

CDR3 in DNA: TGTGCCAGCAGCCCACAGGGATCCTATGGCTACACCTTC. Residues: CASSPQGSYGYTF. The chain recombines TRBV5-6 with TRBJ1-2; possibly TRBD1 for D (6 bases). V lost 4 bases, J lost 4 bases, and 11 bases lay in between. In germline, CDR1 is SGHDT, CDR2 YYEEEE. This CDR3 is built from 13 residues.

The chain combines TRBV6-2 or TRBV6-3 with TRBJ2-1; 13 bases line up with TRBD2. The CDR3 covers 16 residues. The V gene's germline CDR1 is MNHEY and CDR2 SVGEGT. V lost 5 bases to trimming and J lost 3 bases; unmatched junction nucleotides: 4. The CDR3 coding sequence is TGTGCCAGCAGTACCCGACTAGCGGGAGGCTACAATGAGCAGTTCTTC. It translates to CASSTRLAGGYNEQFF.

This rearrangement joins TRBV9 to TRBJ2-1; 9 positions match TRBD1. CDR3 length: 18 amino acids. Germline V CDR1 and CDR2: SGDLS, YYNGEE. Unmatched junction bases numbered 10, after V lost 0 bases and J lost 3 bases. The CDR3 region has the DNA TGTGCCAGCAGCGTAGAGATTGCGGGACAGGGACTCTACAATGAGCAGTTCTTC. This encodes CASSVEIAGQGLYNEQFF.

CDR3 nucleotides: TGTGCCAGCACCCCACGGCGGCTCCAAGGCCGGGTGCAGTACTTC. Translating it yields CASTPRRLQGRVQYF. The chain couples TRBV6-5 to TRBJ2-7; no reliable D call. The CDR3 runs to 15 residues. Trimming took 7 bases from V and 9 from J, leaving 25 bases between them. Germline CDR1 MNHEY, CDR2 SVGAGI.

V is TRBV12-3 or TRBV12-4 and J is TRBJ2-7, with TRBD2 identical over 9 bases. The CDR3 extends over 13 amino acids. The junction had 2 bases not matched to a gene; V was cut back by 2 bases and J by 6 bases. CDR3 amino acids: CASSLSGRPEQYF. In nucleotides, the CDR3 is TGTGCCAGCAGTTTAAGCGGGAGGCCCGAGCAGTACTTC.